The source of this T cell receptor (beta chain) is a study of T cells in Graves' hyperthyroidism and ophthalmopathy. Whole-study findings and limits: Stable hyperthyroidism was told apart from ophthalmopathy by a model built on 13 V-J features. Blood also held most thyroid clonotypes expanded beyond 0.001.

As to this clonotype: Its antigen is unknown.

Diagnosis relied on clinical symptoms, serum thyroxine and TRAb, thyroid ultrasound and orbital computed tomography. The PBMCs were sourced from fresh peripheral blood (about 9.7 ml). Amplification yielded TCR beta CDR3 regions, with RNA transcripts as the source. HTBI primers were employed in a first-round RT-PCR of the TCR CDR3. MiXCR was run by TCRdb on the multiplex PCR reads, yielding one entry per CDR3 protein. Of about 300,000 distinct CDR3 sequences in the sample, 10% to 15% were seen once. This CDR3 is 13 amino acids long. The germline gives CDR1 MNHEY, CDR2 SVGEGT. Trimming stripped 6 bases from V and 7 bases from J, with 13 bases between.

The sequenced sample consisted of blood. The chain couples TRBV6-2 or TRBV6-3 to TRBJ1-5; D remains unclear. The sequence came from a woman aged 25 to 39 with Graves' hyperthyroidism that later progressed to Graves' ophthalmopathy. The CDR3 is CASRQSTGQPQHF. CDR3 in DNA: TGTGCCAGCAGACAGTCTACGGGGCAGCCCCAGCATTTT.